The sequence of this T cell receptor beta chain was determined in a study of blood T cells in healthy people across ages. As for this clonotype: Its antigen is not known. One end of the junction does not line up with germline, which may come from a read error.

Whole-study results and caveats: Roughly linearly, TCR beta diversity per million T cells fell as age increased.

Per germline, CDR1 MNHEY and CDR2 SVGAGI. The CDR3 loop spans 16 amino acids. The use of a sample-barcoded 5' primer and a J-beta primer mix characterized a second PCR of roughly 6 to 12 cycles. Every single cDNA molecule received a tag from a template-switch adaptor with 12 random nucleotides. TCRdb fed the 5' RACE reads into MiXCR, producing one record per CDR3 protein. The table includes around 520,000 distinct CDR3 sequences, about 27% detected once. This sample also belongs to another study, concerning T cells of mothers and their children.

The clonotype was recovered from a boy younger than 10 in good health. The genes are TRBV6-5 and TRBJ2-4, with 9 bases identical to TRBD1. The material sequenced was blood. The CDR3 sequence is CASSRSDRGTKNIQYF. CDR3 DNA sequence: TGTGCCAGCAGCCGCTCGGACAGGGGAACCAAAAACATTCAGTATTTC.